This T cell receptor beta chain appears in the sequencing data of a study of T cells after yellow fever vaccination. From the 5' RACE reads, TCRdb called clonotypes with MiXCR, one entry per CDR3 protein. Among 500,000 to 650,000 distinct CDR3 sequences listed, about 17% were seen once. Trimming at V came to 4 bases and at J to 5 bases, leaving 6 bases not matched to a gene. The CDR3 is 15 amino acids. CDR1 is MNHEY and CDR2 is SVGEGT in the germline V gene. The specimen was PBMCs, collected 5 days after the first yellow fever vaccination. The chain is built from TRBV6-2 or TRBV6-3 and TRBJ1-4, with 8 bases matching TRBD1. The clonotype was recovered from a man between 18 and 35 years old who received the YFV17D yellow fever vaccine. In DNA form, the CDR3 reads TGTGCCAGCAGTTCTTTCGACAGGGGCAATGAAAAACTGTTTTTT. Its translation: CASSSFDRGNEKLFF.